The 21 T cell receptor beta chains presented below share a single source sample, sequenced in a study of vaccination effects on CD4 cells after COVID-19. With the ViraFEST assay, the study expanded antigen-specific CD4+ T cells using viral peptide pools, then sequenced them. Scientists isolated CD4+ T cells after a roughly 10-day culture period ended. Vaccine recipients lacked prior SARS-CoV-2 infection and had negative nucleocapsid antibodies. These receptors have no known antigen. Assay used: immunoSEQ multiplex PCR; TCRdb lists only in-frame clones, some missing. The sample lists roughly 35,000 clones, 60% to 80% seen once, with under 15% in the top ten. The specimen was CD4+ T cells from PBMCs cultured with HCoV-OC43 spike peptides, collected before COVID-19 vaccination. Subset here: HCoV-OC43 spike overlapping peptide pool stimulation. The receptors here all came from a human donor who received a COVID-19 vaccine.

The CDR3: CASSPLAGYTDTQYF. Written as DNA, the CDR3 is TGTGCCAGCAGCCCACTAGCGGGGTACACAGATACGCAGTATTTT. This sequence joins TRBV5-5 and TRBJ2-3; 10 nucleotides align to TRBD2. Germline loops: CDR1 SGHKS, CDR2 YYEKEE (reference sequence). With V trimmed by 4 bases and J by 2 bases, 4 bases remained unmatched. The CDR3 extends over 15 amino acids.

The chain employs TRBV12-3 or TRBV12-4 and TRBJ2-7; unclear D gene. This CDR3 is built from 12 residues. V was shortened by 5 bases and J by 3 bases, with 8 bases between the two germline ends. In nucleotides, the CDR3 is TGTGCCAGCAGTGCGTTGAACTACGAGCAGTACTTC. This sequence encodes CASSALNYEQYF.

V and J are TRBV6-5 and TRBJ2-2; tentatively, D is TRBD1 or TRBD2 (5 bases each). Germline CDR1 and CDR2: MNHEY and SVGAGI. The CDR3 is 13 amino acids. Trimming stripped 7 bases from V and 7 bases from J, with 13 bases between. The CDR3 reads CASNTGPGGELFF. CDR3 bases: TGTGCCAGCAATACGGGGCCGGGCGGGGAGCTGTTTTTT.

The rearrangement joins TRBV5-6 to TRBJ2-3; TRBD2 matches at 11 bases. The CDR3 has 15 amino acids. In germline, CDR1 is SGHDT, CDR2 YYEEEE. The junction had 5 bases not matched to a gene; V was cut back by 4 bases and J by 4 bases. The CDR3 is CASSPLAGGSDTQYF. In DNA form, the CDR3 reads TGTGCCAGCAGCCCTCTAGCGGGGGGTTCAGATACGCAGTATTTT.

The J gene is TRBJ2-2, the V gene TRBV6-5; D could derive from TRBD1 or TRBD2 (5 bases each). Germline lookup yields CDR1 MNHEY and CDR2 SVGAGI. V dropped 10 bases and J dropped 6 bases, with 18 bases sitting between them. The CDR3 loop spans 14 amino acids. The CDR3 here is CATWAGSLAGELFF. CDR3 nucleotides: TGTGCCACCTGGGCAGGGAGTCTGGCCGGGGAGCTGTTTTTT.

The chain joins TRBV12-3 or TRBV12-4 to TRBJ2-1; a possible D gene is TRBD1 (6 bases). V dropped 6 bases and J dropped 2 bases, with 8 bases sitting between them. The CDR3 is 13 amino acids. CDR3 in DNA: TGTGCCAGCAGGAGGGGGACCTACAATGAGCAGTTCTTC. This translates into CASRRGTYNEQFF.

This rearrangement joins TRBV27 to TRBJ1-1; weak D call: TRBD1 (6 bases). The CDR3 length is 14 residues. CDR1 is MNHEY and CDR2 is SMNVEV in the germline V gene (reference sequence). V was clipped by 6 bases and J by 6 bases, with 17 bases between them. The CDR3 loop reads CASSQPTGRAEAFF. The CDR3 coding sequence is TGTGCCAGCAGCCAACCGACAGGTCGGGCTGAAGCTTTCTTT.

The chain employs TRBV30 and TRBJ2-5; no reliable D call. Between the trimmed V and J ends, which lost 2 bases and 5 bases, there was a span of 12 bases. The germline V gene has CDR1 GTSNPN and CDR2 SVGIG (reference sequence). This CDR3 contains 13 residues. CDR3 region: CAWSKRLRETQYF. The CDR3 region has the DNA TGTGCCTGGAGTAAGAGGCTCCGGGAGACCCAGTACTTC.

The chain combines TRBV3-1 (or the pseudogene TRBV3-2) with TRBJ2-1; 11 nucleotides line up with TRBD2. V was clipped by 1 base and J by 5 bases; unmatched bases: 1. Germline V gives CDR1 LGHDT, CDR2 YNNKEL (reference sequence). The CDR3 runs to 15 residues. The CDR3 sequence is CASSQGLAGNNEQFF. DNA of the CDR3: TGTGCCAGCAGCCAAGGACTAGCGGGGAACAATGAGCAGTTCTTC.

The rearrangement joins TRBV4-1 to TRBJ2-6, with 8 bases fitting TRBD1. This CDR3 region has 17 residues. V dropped 5 bases and J dropped 4; count of bases not matched to a gene: 10. Germline V gene sequence: CDR1 MGHRA, CDR2 YSYEKL. CDR3 in DNA: TGCGCCAGCAGCGAGGGCAGGGGGCGGTCCGGGGCCAACGTCCTGACTTTC. Translated: CASSEGRGRSGANVLTF.

This rearrangement joins TRBV3-1 (or the pseudogene TRBV3-2) to TRBJ2-7; TRBD2 matches 8 bases. Per the germline V gene, CDR1 is LGHDT and CDR2 is YNNKEL (reference sequence). V gave up 3 bases and J gave up 4 bases; unmatched junction bases: 11. This CDR3 is 16 amino acids long. The chain's CDR3 is CASSQPGSGMEYEQYF. The DNA for the CDR3 is TGTGCCAGCAGCCAGCCGGGTAGCGGGATGGAGTACGAGCAGTACTTC.

This rearrangement joins TRBV30 to TRBJ1-2; 9 bases agree with TRBD1. CDR1 and CDR2 from the germline V gene are GTSNPN and SVGIG (reference sequence). J lost 5 bases, V lost 2 bases, and 6 bases had no gene match. CDR3 size: 14 residues. CDR3 nucleotide sequence: TGTGCCTGGAGTCCGGGACAGGGTCCTTATGGCTACACCTTC. Its translation is CAWSPGQGPYGYTF.

V and J are TRBV28 and TRBJ2-3; 11 bases match TRBD2. The CDR3 runs to 18 residues. V shed 2 bases and J 3 bases; nucleotides not matched to a gene: 10. The germline gives CDR1 MDHEN, CDR2 SYDVKM. The CDR3 region is CASSLGRASGRYTDTQYF. CDR3 coding DNA: TGTGCCAGCAGTTTAGGCAGGGCTAGCGGGAGGTATACAGATACGCAGTATTTT.

This clone was observed a few times. The chain combines TRBV6-6 with TRBJ1-3; D is unresolved. Between the trimmed V and J ends, which lost 4 bases and 4 bases, there was a span of 14 bases. The CDR3 sequence is 15 residues long. Germline values: CDR1 MNHNY, CDR2 SVGAGI (reference sequence). The CDR3 region has the DNA TGTGCCAGCAGTTCCTGGGCTGCAGTAGGAAACACCATATATTTT. Amino acid sequence: CASSSWAAVGNTIYF.

The chain combines TRBV5-4 with TRBJ1-2; 7 nucleotides match TRBD1. CDR1 is SGHNT, CDR2 YYREEE, per germline (reference sequence). This CDR3 is 14 amino acids long. The V segment lost 2 bases and the J segment 6 bases; nucleotides outside the gene matches: 7. CDR3 region: CASSFSGGGHGYTF. The CDR3 region has the DNA TGTGCCAGCAGCTTCTCAGGGGGTGGTCATGGCTACACCTTC.

The chain recombines TRBV5-1 with TRBJ1-6; a weak D match, TRBD1 (6 bases). The CDR3 totals 19 residues. The germline V and J ends were trimmed by 1 base and 7 bases, with 24 bases remaining between them. Germline loops: CDR1 SGHRS, CDR2 YFSETQ. CDR3 amino acids: CASSLWSQGPAGGNSPLHF. In nucleotides, the CDR3 is TGCGCCAGCAGCTTGTGGTCTCAGGGCCCCGCTGGGGGCAATTCACCCCTCCACTTT. The entire variable domain, with the rest obtained from reference TRBV5-1 and TRBJ1-6, is as follows: KAGVTQTPRYLIKTRGQQVTLSCSPISGHRSVSWYQQTPGQGLQFLFEYFSETQRNKGNFPGRFSGRQFSNSRSEMNVSTLELGDSALYLCASSLWSQGPAGGNSPLHFGNGTRLTVT.

This sequence joins TRBV5-1 and TRBJ1-6; the match to TRBD1 covers 7 bases. Germline V gene lookup returns CDR1 SGHRS and CDR2 YFSETQ. CDR3 length: 18 residues. With V trimmed by 2 bases and J by 0 bases, 8 bases remained unmatched. The CDR3 bases are TGCGCCAGCAGCTTCCTGGACAGGTCGGGCTCCTATAATTCACCCCTCCACTTT. This encodes CASSFLDRSGSYNSPLHF.

V gene TRBV3-1 (or the pseudogene TRBV3-2) combines with J gene TRBJ2-1, with TRBD2 identical over 10 bases. Looked up from germline, CDR1 is LGHDT and CDR2 is YNNKEL (reference sequence). This CDR3 region has 15 residues. After removal of 1 base from V and 8 bases from J, the junction contained 5 bases not matched to a gene. The CDR3 DNA is TGTGCCAGCAGCCAAGCGAGCGGGGGGGTTGATGAGCAGTTCTTC. Translating it yields CASSQASGGVDEQFF.

This clone showed up just a few times. The rearrangement joins TRBV6-5 to TRBJ1-1; D is unclear. V lost 9 bases and J 1 base, leaving 6 bases between the germline ends. This CDR3 contains 11 residues. In germline, CDR1 is MNHEY, CDR2 SVGAGI. The CDR3 DNA follows: TGTGCCAGTCGGCGGAACACTGAAGCTTTCTTT. As protein: CASRRNTEAFF.

The rearrangement links TRBV27 to TRBJ2-1; TRBD2 aligns across 7 bases. CDR1 is MNHEY, CDR2 SMNVEV, per germline (reference sequence). The CDR3 extends over 16 amino acids. Trimming took 2 bases from V and 5 from J; bases not matched to a gene: 9. CDR3 nucleotide sequence: TGTGCCAGCAGTTTAAGGGCGGGACTACGGAACAATGAGCAGTTCTTC. This sequence encodes CASSLRAGLRNNEQFF.

This chain joins TRBV30 and TRBJ1-5; D not resolved. The ends were cut back, 4 bases at V and 0 bases at J, with 13 bases in the middle. This CDR3 is 15 amino acids long. Germline loops: CDR1 GTSNPN, CDR2 SVGIG (reference sequence). The CDR3 nucleotides are TGTGCCTGGACAGATCGCGGACTTAGCAATCAGCCCCAGCATTTT. It is translated as CAWTDRGLSNQPQHF.